Described below is a single TCR beta chain sequence and its context. Per the authors' pipeline: Nucleated cell number was recorded as an estimate derived from reference gene primer amplification. Sequencing used immunoSEQ multiplex PCR; TCRdb keeps in-frame clones, though not all of them. The D gene and trimming were derived from the DNA, and the V and J assignments and clone size from that table. Of about 380,000 clones detected, 89% appear once; the ten largest clones hold about 1.2%. The record originates from a study of blood T cell repertoires in COVID-19. On the study more broadly: Italy, Spain and the United States were the sources of the convalescent and acute COVID-19 samples. Sample material is recorded as cDNA or gDNA derived from T cells, B-cell-depleted T cells, or PBMCs.

This CDR3 comprises 17 residues. The V end was cut by 0 bases, the J end by 4 bases, with 19 bases between. CDR1 is LGHDT and CDR2 is YNNKEL in the germline V gene (reference sequence). The sample taken for sequencing was peripheral blood. The V and J genes are TRBV3-1 (or the pseudogene TRBV3-2) and TRBJ2-7, with D maybe TRBD1 (7 bases). This clonotype originated in a middle-aged man with acute or convalescent COVID-19. The CDR3 protein is CASSQDLATGTRYEQYF. The DNA of the CDR3 is TGTGCCAGCAGCCAAGATCTAGCGACAGGGACTCGGTACGAGCAGTACTTC.